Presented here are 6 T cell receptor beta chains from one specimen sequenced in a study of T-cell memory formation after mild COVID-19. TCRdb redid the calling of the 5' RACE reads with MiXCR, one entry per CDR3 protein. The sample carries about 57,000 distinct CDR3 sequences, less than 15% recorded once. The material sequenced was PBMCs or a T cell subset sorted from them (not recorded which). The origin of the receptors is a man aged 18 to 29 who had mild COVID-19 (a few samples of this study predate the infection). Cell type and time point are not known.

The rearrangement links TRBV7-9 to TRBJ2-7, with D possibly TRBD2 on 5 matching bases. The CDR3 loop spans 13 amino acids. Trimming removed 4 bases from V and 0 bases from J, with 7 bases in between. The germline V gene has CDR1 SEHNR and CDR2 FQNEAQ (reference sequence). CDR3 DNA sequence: TGTGCCAGCAGCTCGAGGGTCTCCTACGAGCAGTACTTC. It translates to CASSSRVSYEQYF.

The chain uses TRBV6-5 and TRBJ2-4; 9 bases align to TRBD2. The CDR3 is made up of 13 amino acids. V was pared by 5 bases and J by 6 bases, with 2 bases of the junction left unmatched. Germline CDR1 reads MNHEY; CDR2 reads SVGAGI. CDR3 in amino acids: CASSEAGGNIQYF. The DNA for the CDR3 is TGTGCCAGCAGTGAAGCGGGGGGAAACATTCAGTACTTC.

The CDR3 protein is CASSSLGGAGDTQYF. As DNA, the CDR3 is TGTGCCAGCAGCTCTCTCGGGGGGGCCGGAGATACGCAGTATTTT. The chain joins TRBV11-2 to TRBJ2-3; 8 bases agree with TRBD2. The CDR3 loop spans 15 amino acids. Germline V gene data show CDR1 as SGHAT and CDR2 as FQNNGV. V trimming: 4 bases; J trimming: 5 bases; junction bases outside the gene matches: 8. The variable domain in full, with the rest retrieved from reference TRBV11-2 and TRBJ2-3, is EAGVAQSPRYKIIEKRQSVAFWCNPISGHATLYWYQQILGQGPKLLIQFQNNGVVDDSQLPKDRFSAERLKGVDSTLKIQPAKLEDSAVYLCASSSLGGAGDTQYFGPGTRLTVL.

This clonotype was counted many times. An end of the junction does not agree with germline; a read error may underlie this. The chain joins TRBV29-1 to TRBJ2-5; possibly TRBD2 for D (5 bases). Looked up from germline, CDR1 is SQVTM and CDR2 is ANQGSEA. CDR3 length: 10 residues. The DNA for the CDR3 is TGCAGCGTTGAAGATCCGAGGGTGGACTTC. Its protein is CSVEDPRVDF.

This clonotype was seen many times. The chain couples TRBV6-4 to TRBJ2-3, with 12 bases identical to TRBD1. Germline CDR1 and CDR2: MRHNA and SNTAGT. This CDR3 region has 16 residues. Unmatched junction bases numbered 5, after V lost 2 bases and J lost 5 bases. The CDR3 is CASSDGTGGAGDTQYF. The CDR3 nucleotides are TGTGCCAGCAGTGACGGGACAGGGGGCGCGGGAGATACGCAGTATTTT.

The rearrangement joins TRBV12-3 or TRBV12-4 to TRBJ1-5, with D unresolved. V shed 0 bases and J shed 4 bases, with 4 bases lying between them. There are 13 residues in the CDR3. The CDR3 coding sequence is TGTGCCAGCAGTTTAGCAGAGAATCAGCCCCAGCATTTT. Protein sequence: CASSLAENQPQHF.